The present T cell receptor (beta chain) was sequenced within a study of tissue T cells after allogeneic stem cell transplantation. V trimming: 6 bases; J trimming: 3 bases; junction bases outside the gene matches: 8. The CDR3 has 14 amino acids. Per the germline V gene, CDR1 is FNHDT and CDR2 is SITEND (reference sequence). Notes on this clone: Gene labels here are mouse ones. Sequencing ends 1 residue short of the CDR3 end; the germline J gene provides the rest.

Here immunoSEQ multiplex PCR was the method, and the copy in TCRdb shows in-frame clones only, minus some. This sample yields 1,600 or so clones, of which 55% to 60% are seen a single time; roughly 10% belongs to the top ten. As to time point: mouse harvest day 7 after allogeneic transplant. Each mouse received 10^7 T-cell-depleted marrow cells plus 10^6 splenic CD5+ T cells by tail vein. B6 (H2b) cells into BALB/c (H2d) mice; tissues taken at day 7 or 14. The chain uses TRBV19 and TRBJ1-1; 7 bases map to TRBD1. The sequenced sample consisted of liver tissue. This receptor was identified in a female BALB/c mouse given C57BL/6 T cells with graft-versus-host disease after an allogeneic hematopoietic cell transplant. The CDR3: CASTLQGRDTEVFF. Incomplete CDR3 DNA: TGTGCCAGCACCCTACAGGGGAGGGACACAGAAGTCTTC. The whole variable domain, filled in from reference TRBV19 and TRBJ1-1, reads GGIITQTPKFLIGQEGQKLTLKCQQNFNHDTMYWYRQDSGKGLRLIYYSITENDLQKGDLSEGYDASREKKSSFSLTVTSAQKNEMAVFLCASTLQGRDTEVFFGKGTRLTVV.